Listed below are T cell receptor beta chains from one sample, sequenced in a study of Ad26.COV2.S vaccination and SARS-CoV-2 variants. Method: immunoSEQ multiplex PCR; TCRdb's copy keeps in-frame clones and lacks some. The sample consists of 330,000 or so clones, roughly 90% of them appearing once. Sample: peripheral blood, taken in a trial of Ad26.COV2.S vaccine versus placebo. The receptors here all came from a person between 18 and 65 years old who received the Ad26.COV2.S COVID-19 vaccine or a placebo. The CDR3 runs from the conserved cysteine through the conserved F or W. Fields, in order: D gene, clone size, J gene, V gene, CDR3 protein, CDR3 DNA. The D gene is left open where the match is weak. Clone size is given for some rows only: seen once, a few or many times, or a class if the clone is expanded.

D gene: TRBD2; clone size: -; J gene: TRBJ2-1; V gene: TRBV4-3; CDR3 protein: CASSQQASGTEQFF; CDR3 DNA: TGCGCCAGCAGCCAGCAGGCTAGCGGGACTGAGCAGTTCTTC
D gene: TRBD1; clone size: -; J gene: TRBJ2-3; V gene: TRBV6-5; CDR3 protein: CASSNTKTGTDTQYF; CDR3 DNA: TGTGCCAGCAGTAATACGAAGACAGGGACAGATACGCAGTATTTT
D gene: -; clone size: -; J gene: TRBJ1-6; V gene: TRBV18; CDR3 protein: CASSPLDGNNSPLHF; CDR3 DNA: TGTGCCAGCTCACCATTGGACGGGAATAATTCACCCCTCCACTTT
D gene: -; clone size: -; J gene: TRBJ1-2; V gene: TRBV2; CDR3 protein: CASSVDGDGYGYTF; CDR3 DNA: TGTGCCAGCAGTGTCGACGGGGACGGCTATGGCTACACCTTC
D gene: -; clone size: -; J gene: TRBJ2-7; V gene: TRBV6-5; CDR3 protein: CASTLNRAGYEQYF; CDR3 DNA: TGTGCCAGCACCTTGAACCGGGCAGGCTACGAGCAGTACTTC
D gene: -; clone size: few; J gene: TRBJ1-1; V gene: TRBV5-1; CDR3 protein: CASIPPGGTEAFF; CDR3 DNA: TGCGCCAGCATCCCACCGGGGGGCACTGAAGCTTTCTTT
D gene: -; clone size: -; J gene: TRBJ2-1; V gene: TRBV7-9; CDR3 protein: CASSLASGSQALKNEQFF; CDR3 DNA: TGTGCCAGCAGCTTAGCCTCGGGGAGTCAGGCGTTGAAGAATGAGCAGTTCTTC
D gene: -; clone size: -; J gene: TRBJ1-5; V gene: TRBV6-1; CDR3 protein: CASSEKGTQHF; CDR3 DNA: TGTGCCAGCAGTGAAAAAGGGACCCAGCATTTT
D gene: -; clone size: -; J gene: TRBJ2-5; V gene: TRBV18; CDR3 protein: CASSPKETQYF; CDR3 DNA: TGTGCCAGCTCACCGAAAGAGACCCAGTACTTC
D gene: -; clone size: -; J gene: TRBJ2-1; V gene: TRBV30; CDR3 protein: CAWGRESSYNEQFF; CDR3 DNA: TGTGCCTGGGGTCGGGAGAGCTCCTACAATGAGCAGTTCTTC
D gene: -; clone size: -; J gene: TRBJ1-5; V gene: TRBV19; CDR3 protein: CASSTQSSRSPYSNQPQHF; CDR3 DNA: TGTGCCAGTAGCACCCAGAGTAGTAGGAGCCCCTATAGCAATCAGCCCCAGCATTTT
D gene: -; clone size: -; J gene: TRBJ1-2; V gene: TRBV12-3/TRBV12-4; CDR3 protein: CASSPSSDGYTF; CDR3 DNA: TGTGCCAGCAGTCCTAGCTCGGATGGCTACACCTTC
D gene: -; clone size: -; J gene: TRBJ1-1; V gene: TRBV7-8; CDR3 protein: CASSLGGEAFF; CDR3 DNA: TGTGCCAGCAGCTTGGGGGGGGAAGCTTTCTTT
D gene: TRBD2; clone size: -; J gene: TRBJ2-3; V gene: TRBV6-5; CDR3 protein: CASSSLAGRSDTQYF; CDR3 DNA: TGTGCCAGCAGTTCCCTAGCGGGGAGGAGTGATACGCAGTATTTT
D gene: -; clone size: few; J gene: TRBJ1-4; V gene: TRBV29-1; CDR3 protein: CSVEQINEKLFF; CDR3 DNA: TGCAGCGTTGAACAGATTAATGAAAAACTGTTTTTT
D gene: -; clone size: -; J gene: TRBJ1-4; V gene: TRBV6-1; CDR3 protein: CASSDYIFRDANEKLFF; CDR3 DNA: TGTGCCAGCAGTGATTACATCTTCCGGGACGCCAATGAAAAACTGTTTTTT
D gene: -; clone size: -; J gene: TRBJ1-2; V gene: TRBV14; CDR3 protein: CASSPRGYGYTF; CDR3 DNA: TGTGCCAGCAGCCCTAGGGGCTATGGCTACACCTTC
D gene: -; clone size: -; J gene: TRBJ1-2; V gene: TRBV5-5; CDR3 protein: CASSIQDGNYGYTF; CDR3 DNA: TGTGCCAGCAGCATACAGGACGGGAACTATGGCTACACCTTC
D gene: TRBD1; clone size: -; J gene: TRBJ1-2; V gene: TRBV28; CDR3 protein: CASSIRGLPRTALYGYTF; CDR3 DNA: TGTGCCAGCAGCATCAGGGGGCTACCAAGGACAGCTCTCTATGGCTACACCTTC
D gene: TRBD1; clone size: -; J gene: TRBJ1-1; V gene: TRBV6-5; CDR3 protein: CASSYSRTGNTEAFF; CDR3 DNA: TGTGCCAGCAGTTACTCGAGGACAGGGAACACTGAAGCTTTCTTT
D gene: -; clone size: -; J gene: TRBJ1-2; V gene: TRBV7-8; CDR3 protein: CASSALRDSNYGYTF; CDR3 DNA: TGTGCCAGCAGCGCACTCCGGGACTCTAACTATGGCTACACCTTC
D gene: TRBD1; clone size: -; J gene: TRBJ1-4; V gene: TRBV7-9; CDR3 protein: CASSSGGDEKLFF; CDR3 DNA: TGTGCCAGCAGCTCAGGGGGGGATGAAAAACTGTTTTTT
D gene: TRBD2; clone size: -; J gene: TRBJ2-6; V gene: TRBV27; CDR3 protein: CASSPSAGGFSGANVLTF; CDR3 DNA: TGTGCCAGCAGTCCCTCAGCGGGAGGGTTCTCTGGGGCCAACGTCCTGACTTTC
D gene: TRBD2; clone size: -; J gene: TRBJ2-1; V gene: TRBV7-2; CDR3 protein: CASSYTSGTYNEQFF; CDR3 DNA: TGTGCCAGCAGTTATACTAGCGGGACCTACAATGAGCAGTTCTTC
D gene: -; clone size: -; J gene: TRBJ2-3; V gene: TRBV25-1; CDR3 protein: CASSPSGTSLNTQYF; CDR3 DNA: TGTGCCAGCAGTCCCAGCGGGACATCGCTTAATACGCAGTATTTT
D gene: TRBD1; clone size: -; J gene: TRBJ1-1; V gene: TRBV2; CDR3 protein: CASSRGGGTEAFF; CDR3 DNA: TGTGCCAGCAGCAGGGGGGGAGGCACTGAAGCTTTCTTT
D gene: -; clone size: -; J gene: TRBJ2-1; V gene: TRBV12-1; CDR3 protein: CASCPFCVGVEKRVNNEQFF; CDR3 DNA: TGTGCCAGCTGCCCTTTCTGCGTAGGTGTTGAAAAAAGGGTAAACAATGAGCAGTTCTTC
D gene: TRBD1; clone size: once; J gene: TRBJ1-1; V gene: TRBV10-2; CDR3 protein: CASKDRGNTEAFF; CDR3 DNA: TGCGCCAGCAAGGACAGGGGGAACACTGAAGCTTTCTTT
D gene: -; clone size: -; J gene: TRBJ2-7; V gene: TRBV27; CDR3 protein: CASSLEGGGSYEQYF; CDR3 DNA: TGTGCCAGCAGTTTAGAGGGGGGCGGTTCCTACGAGCAGTACTTC
D gene: -; clone size: few; J gene: TRBJ2-2; V gene: TRBV24-1; CDR3 protein: CATSDPDSYTGELFF; CDR3 DNA: TGTGCCACCAGTGATCCGGACAGCTACACCGGGGAGCTGTTTTTT
D gene: -; clone size: -; J gene: TRBJ2-6; V gene: TRBV19; CDR3 protein: CASCWVGANVLTF; CDR3 DNA: TGTGCCAGTTGCTGGGTGGGGGCCAACGTCCTGACTTTC
D gene: -; clone size: -; J gene: TRBJ1-5; V gene: TRBV27; CDR3 protein: CASSLGAGSWSNQPQHF; CDR3 DNA: TGTGCCAGCAGTTTAGGGGCAGGGAGTTGGAGCAATCAGCCCCAGCATTTT
D gene: TRBD2; clone size: -; J gene: TRBJ2-1; V gene: TRBV4-3; CDR3 protein: CASSQDGRLAGVHGEQFF; CDR3 DNA: TGCGCCAGCAGCCAAGATGGTCGACTAGCGGGAGTTCATGGTGAGCAGTTCTTC
D gene: -; clone size: -; J gene: TRBJ2-1; V gene: TRBV19; CDR3 protein: CASKGDYSYNEQFF; CDR3 DNA: TGTGCCAGTAAGGGGGATTACTCCTACAATGAGCAGTTCTTC
D gene: TRBD2; clone size: -; J gene: TRBJ2-3; V gene: TRBV15; CDR3 protein: CATSIKAALTSGFTDTQYF; CDR3 DNA: TGTGCCACCAGCATTAAAGCTGCCCTTACTAGCGGGTTCACAGATACGCAGTATTTT
D gene: -; clone size: -; J gene: TRBJ2-6; V gene: TRBV9; CDR3 protein: CASRSSSGANVLTF; CDR3 DNA: TGTGCCAGCAGGTCGAGCTCTGGGGCCAACGTCCTGACTTTC
D gene: -; clone size: -; J gene: TRBJ2-5; V gene: TRBV5-8; CDR3 protein: CASSLYGTIQETQYF; CDR3 DNA: TGTGCCAGCAGCTTATACGGGACCATCCAAGAGACCCAGTACTTC
D gene: TRBD1; clone size: -; J gene: TRBJ1-1; V gene: TRBV7-9; CDR3 protein: CASSSPGAGGYGNTEAFF; CDR3 DNA: TGTGCCAGCAGCTCCCCGGGGGCAGGGGGCTACGGAAACACTGAAGCTTTCTTT
D gene: -; clone size: -; J gene: TRBJ1-1; V gene: TRBV27; CDR3 protein: CASSLGPFSSAFF; CDR3 DNA: TGTGCCAGCAGTTTAGGACCATTCTCTTCAGCTTTCTTT
D gene: TRBD1; clone size: -; J gene: TRBJ2-3; V gene: TRBV19; CDR3 protein: CASSIESGTGVDTQYF; CDR3 DNA: TGTGCCAGTAGTATAGAATCCGGGACAGGGGTAGATACGCAGTATTTT
D gene: TRBD2; clone size: -; J gene: TRBJ2-1; V gene: TRBV6-5; CDR3 protein: CASSPTSGGTNEQFF; CDR3 DNA: TGTGCCAGCAGCCCCACTAGCGGGGGGACTAATGAGCAGTTCTTC
D gene: TRBD1; clone size: once; J gene: TRBJ1-1; V gene: TRBV3-1/TRBV3-2; CDR3 protein: CASSQLGQGARGTEAFF; CDR3 DNA: TGTGCCAGCAGCCAATTGGGACAGGGGGCGCGTGGCACTGAAGCTTTCTTT
D gene: TRBD1; clone size: -; J gene: TRBJ1-1; V gene: TRBV5-6; CDR3 protein: CASSLGTGVNTEAFF; CDR3 DNA: TGTGCCAGCAGCTTAGGGACAGGGGTAAACACTGAAGCTTTCTTT
D gene: -; clone size: many; J gene: TRBJ2-7; V gene: TRBV6-1; CDR3 protein: CASSDAGFYSYEQYF; CDR3 DNA: TGTGCCAGCAGTGATGCGGGCTTTTACTCCTACGAGCAGTACTTC
D gene: -; clone size: -; J gene: TRBJ2-1; V gene: TRBV27; CDR3 protein: CASSSIDGGPLDEQFF; CDR3 DNA: TGTGCCAGCAGTTCCATCGACGGAGGGCCTCTTGATGAGCAGTTCTTC
D gene: -; clone size: -; J gene: TRBJ2-3; V gene: TRBV18; CDR3 protein: CASSRWTSTDTQYF; CDR3 DNA: TGTGCCAGCTCGCGGTGGACTAGCACAGATACGCAGTATTTT
D gene: -; clone size: few; J gene: TRBJ1-6; V gene: TRBV28; CDR3 protein: CASSRTLSSYNSPLHF; CDR3 DNA: TGTGCCAGCAGTAGGACCTTGAGCTCCTATAATTCACCCCTCCACTTT
D gene: TRBD1; clone size: -; J gene: TRBJ2-1; V gene: TRBV7-2; CDR3 protein: CASSLAPGTGWGLSYNEQFF; CDR3 DNA: TGTGCCAGCAGCTTAGCGCCCGGGACAGGGTGGGGTCTATCCTACAATGAGCAGTTCTTC
D gene: -; clone size: -; J gene: TRBJ2-1; V gene: TRBV4-3; CDR3 protein: CASSQVGGFGGFYNEQFF; CDR3 DNA: TGCGCCAGCAGCCAAGTCGGCGGGTTCGGGGGCTTCTACAATGAGCAGTTCTTC
D gene: TRBD1; clone size: -; J gene: TRBJ1-5; V gene: TRBV30; CDR3 protein: CAWSARPGQDFEYSNQPQHF; CDR3 DNA: TGTGCCTGGAGCGCCCGACCGGGACAGGACTTCGAATATAGCAATCAGCCCCAGCATTTT
D gene: -; clone size: -; J gene: TRBJ2-1; V gene: TRBV2; CDR3 protein: CASSEYRGTSSRTNEQFF; CDR3 DNA: TGTGCCAGCAGTGAATATAGAGGGACTTCGTCAAGGACCAATGAGCAGTTCTTC
D gene: -; clone size: -; J gene: TRBJ1-3; V gene: TRBV4-3; CDR3 protein: CASSQAFQLGSGNTIYF; CDR3 DNA: TGCGCCAGCAGCCAAGCGTTCCAGCTGGGGTCTGGAAACACCATATATTTT
D gene: -; clone size: -; J gene: TRBJ2-3; V gene: TRBV6-4; CDR3 protein: CASSDSRGPSMGLTQYF; CDR3 DNA: TGTGCCAGCAGTGACTCGAGAGGCCCGAGCATGGGGCTTACGCAGTATTTT
D gene: TRBD1; clone size: once; J gene: TRBJ1-6; V gene: TRBV18; CDR3 protein: CASSPGGQGTSPLHF; CDR3 DNA: TGTGCCAGCTCACCAGGAGGACAGGGGACTTCACCCCTCCACTTT